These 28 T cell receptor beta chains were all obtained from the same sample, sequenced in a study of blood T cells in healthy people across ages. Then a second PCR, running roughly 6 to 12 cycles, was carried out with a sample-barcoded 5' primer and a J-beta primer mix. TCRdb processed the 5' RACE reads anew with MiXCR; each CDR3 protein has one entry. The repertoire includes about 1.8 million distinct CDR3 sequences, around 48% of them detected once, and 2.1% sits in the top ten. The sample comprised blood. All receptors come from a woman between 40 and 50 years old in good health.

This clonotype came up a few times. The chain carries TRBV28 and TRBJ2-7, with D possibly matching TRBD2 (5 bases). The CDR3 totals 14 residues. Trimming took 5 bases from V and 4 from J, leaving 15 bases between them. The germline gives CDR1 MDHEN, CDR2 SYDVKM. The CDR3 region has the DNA TGTGCCAGCAGTGCGGGCATCCTAACGTACGAGCAGTACTTC. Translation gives CASSAGILTYEQYF.

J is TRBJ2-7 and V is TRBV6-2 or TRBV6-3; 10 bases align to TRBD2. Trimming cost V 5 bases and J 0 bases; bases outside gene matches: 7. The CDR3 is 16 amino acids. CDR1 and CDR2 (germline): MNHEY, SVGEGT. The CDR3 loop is CASSVRTSGFSYEQYF. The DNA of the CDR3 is TGTGCCAGCAGTGTACGGACTAGCGGCTTCTCCTACGAGCAGTACTTC.

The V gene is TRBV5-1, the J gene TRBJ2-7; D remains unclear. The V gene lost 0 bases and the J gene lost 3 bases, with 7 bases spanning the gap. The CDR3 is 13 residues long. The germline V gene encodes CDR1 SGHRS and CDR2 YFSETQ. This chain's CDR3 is CASSLAQVYEQYF. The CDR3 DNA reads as TGCGCCAGCAGCTTGGCTCAGGTCTACGAGCAGTACTTC.

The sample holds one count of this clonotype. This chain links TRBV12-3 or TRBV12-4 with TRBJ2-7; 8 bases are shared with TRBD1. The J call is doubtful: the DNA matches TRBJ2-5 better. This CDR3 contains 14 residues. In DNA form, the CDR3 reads TGTGCCAGCATACAGGGGGGAGGCCAAGAGACCCAGTACTTC. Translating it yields CASIQGGGQETQYF.

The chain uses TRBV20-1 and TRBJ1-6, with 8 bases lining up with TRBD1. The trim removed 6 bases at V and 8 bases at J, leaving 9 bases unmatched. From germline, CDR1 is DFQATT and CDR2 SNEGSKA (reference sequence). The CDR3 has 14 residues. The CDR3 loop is CSARSGGLYSPLHF. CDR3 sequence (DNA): TGCAGTGCCAGGTCAGGGGGCCTTTATTCACCCCTCCACTTT.

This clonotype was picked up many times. The CDR3, as DNA: TGCGCCAGCAGCCAAGATCGGGACAGTTCCTACGAGCAGTACTTC. Translated, it gives CASSQDRDSSYEQYF. This chain connects TRBV4-3 to TRBJ2-7, with TRBD1 matching over 7 bases. The ends lost 0 bases at V and 1 base at J; junction bases unmatched: 3. This CDR3 has 15 amino acids. Germline CDR1 is LGHNA and CDR2 is YSLEER.

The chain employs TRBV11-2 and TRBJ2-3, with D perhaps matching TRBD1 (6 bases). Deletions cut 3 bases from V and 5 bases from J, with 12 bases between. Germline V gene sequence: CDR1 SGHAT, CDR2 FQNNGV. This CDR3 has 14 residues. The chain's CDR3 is CASSFQGPVDTQYF. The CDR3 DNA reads TGTGCCAGCAGCTTCCAGGGGCCAGTAGATACGCAGTATTTT.

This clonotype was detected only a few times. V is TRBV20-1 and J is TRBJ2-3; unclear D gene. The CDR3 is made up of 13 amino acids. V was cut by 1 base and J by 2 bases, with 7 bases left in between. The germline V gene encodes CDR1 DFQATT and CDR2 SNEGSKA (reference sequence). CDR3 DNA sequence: TGCAGTGCTAGAGCCGGGTTCACAGATACGCAGTATTTT. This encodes CSARAGFTDTQYF.

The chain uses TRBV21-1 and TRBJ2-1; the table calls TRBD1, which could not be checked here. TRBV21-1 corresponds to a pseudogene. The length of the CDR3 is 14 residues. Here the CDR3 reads CASSKRGGGRGQFF. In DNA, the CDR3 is TGTGCCAGCAGCAAGCGGGGGGGTGGTAGAGGGCAGTTCTTC.

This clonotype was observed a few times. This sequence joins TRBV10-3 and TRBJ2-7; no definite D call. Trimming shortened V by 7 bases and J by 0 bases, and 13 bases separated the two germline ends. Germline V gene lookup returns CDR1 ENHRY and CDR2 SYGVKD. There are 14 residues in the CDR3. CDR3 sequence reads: CAITRTQSSYEQYF. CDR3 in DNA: TGTGCCATCACCCGAACACAGAGCTCCTACGAGCAGTACTTC.

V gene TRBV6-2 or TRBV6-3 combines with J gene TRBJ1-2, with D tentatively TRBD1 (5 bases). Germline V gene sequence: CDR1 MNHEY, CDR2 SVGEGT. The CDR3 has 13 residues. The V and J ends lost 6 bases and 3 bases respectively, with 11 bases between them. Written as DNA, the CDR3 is TGTGCCAGCAGGCCGGGACCGCACTATGGCTACACCTTC. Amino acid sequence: CASRPGPHYGYTF.

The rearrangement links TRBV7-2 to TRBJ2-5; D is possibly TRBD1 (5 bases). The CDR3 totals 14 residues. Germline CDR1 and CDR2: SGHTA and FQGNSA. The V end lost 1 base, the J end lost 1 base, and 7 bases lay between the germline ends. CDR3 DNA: TGTGCCAGCAGCTTAGACAGGATCCAAGAGACCCAGTACTTC. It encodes CASSLDRIQETQYF.

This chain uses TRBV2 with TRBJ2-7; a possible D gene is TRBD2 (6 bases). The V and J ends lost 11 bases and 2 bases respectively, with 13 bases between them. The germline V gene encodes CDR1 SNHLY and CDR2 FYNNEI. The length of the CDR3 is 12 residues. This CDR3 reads CAAGNSPYEQYF. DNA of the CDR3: TGTGCCGCGGGGAACTCGCCCTACGAGCAGTACTTC.

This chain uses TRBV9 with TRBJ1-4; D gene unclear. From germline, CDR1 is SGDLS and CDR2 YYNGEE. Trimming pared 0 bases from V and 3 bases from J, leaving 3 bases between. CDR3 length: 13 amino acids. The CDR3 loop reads CASSVEANEKLFF. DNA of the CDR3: TGTGCCAGCAGCGTAGAGGCTAATGAAAAACTGTTTTTT. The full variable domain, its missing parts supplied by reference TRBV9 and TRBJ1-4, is DSGVTQTPKHLITATGQRVTLRCSPRSGDLSVYWYQQSLDQGLQFLIQYYNGEERAKGNILERFSAQQFPDLHSELNLSSLELGDSALYFCASSVEANEKLFFGSGTQLSVL.

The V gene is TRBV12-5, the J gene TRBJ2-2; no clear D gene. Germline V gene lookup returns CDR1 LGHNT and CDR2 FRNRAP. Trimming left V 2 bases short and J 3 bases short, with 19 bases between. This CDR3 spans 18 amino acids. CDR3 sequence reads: CASGLTPAPSLDTGELFF. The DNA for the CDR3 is TGTGCTAGTGGTTTGACACCTGCCCCCAGCTTGGACACCGGGGAGCTGTTTTTT.

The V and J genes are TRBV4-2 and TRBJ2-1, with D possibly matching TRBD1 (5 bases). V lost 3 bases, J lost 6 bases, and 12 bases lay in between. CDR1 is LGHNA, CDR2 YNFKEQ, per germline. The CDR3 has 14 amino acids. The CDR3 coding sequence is TGTGCCAGCAGCCAGGCGACCCAGGGCAATGAGCAGTTCTTC. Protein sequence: CASSQATQGNEQFF.

The CDR3 is CASSSSWIYGYTF. The CDR3 bases are TGTGCCAGCAGCTCGTCATGGATCTATGGCTACACCTTC. The chain has TRBV7-2 and TRBJ1-2; no reliable D call. V shed 4 bases and J shed 4 bases, with 10 bases lying between them. The CDR3 consists of 13 residues. The germline V gene encodes CDR1 SGHTA and CDR2 FQGNSA. Together with reference TRBV7-2 and TRBJ1-2, the CDR3 gives the full variable domain: GAGVSQSPSNKVTEKGKDVELRCDPISGHTALYWYRQSLGQGLEFLIYFQGNSAPDKSGLPSDRFSAERTGGSVSTLTIQRTQQEDSAVYLCASSSSWIYGYTFGSGTRLTVV.

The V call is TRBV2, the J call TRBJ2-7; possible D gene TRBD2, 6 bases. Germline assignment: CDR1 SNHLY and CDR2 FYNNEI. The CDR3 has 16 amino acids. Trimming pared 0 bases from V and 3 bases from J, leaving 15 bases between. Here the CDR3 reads CASSEARGALFYEQYF. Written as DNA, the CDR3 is TGTGCCAGCAGTGAAGCGCGCGGGGCGCTATTCTACGAGCAGTACTTC.

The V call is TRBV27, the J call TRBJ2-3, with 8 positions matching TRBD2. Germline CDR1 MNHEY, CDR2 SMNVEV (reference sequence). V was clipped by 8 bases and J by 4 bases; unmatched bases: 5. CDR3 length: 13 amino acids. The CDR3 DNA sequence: TGTGCCAGCGGGCGGGGGGCGTCAGATACGCAGTATTTT. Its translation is CASGRGASDTQYF.

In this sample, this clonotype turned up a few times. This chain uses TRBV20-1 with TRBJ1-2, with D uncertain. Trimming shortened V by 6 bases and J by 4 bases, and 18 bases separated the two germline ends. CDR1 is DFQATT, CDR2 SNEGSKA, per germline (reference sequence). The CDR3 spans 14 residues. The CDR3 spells CSADRGSPSYGYTF. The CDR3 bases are TGCAGTGCCGACCGAGGTAGCCCCTCCTATGGCTACACCTTC.

The CDR3 nucleotides are TGCGCCAGCAGCTTCGCGAACAGGGGACTGAACACCGGGGAGCTGTTTTTT. Its protein is CASSFANRGLNTGELFF. J is TRBJ2-2 and V is TRBV5-1; D is possibly TRBD1 (7 bases). Looked up from germline, CDR1 is SGHRS and CDR2 is YFSETQ. This CDR3 is built from 17 residues. V shed 2 bases and J shed 1 base, with 15 bases lying between them.

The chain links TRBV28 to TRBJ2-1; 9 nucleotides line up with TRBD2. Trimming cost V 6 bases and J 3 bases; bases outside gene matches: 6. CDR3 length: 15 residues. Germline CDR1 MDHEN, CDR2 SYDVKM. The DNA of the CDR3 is TGTGCCAGCAGAAGCGGGGGGACCGACTACAATGAGCAGTTCTTC. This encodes CASRSGGTDYNEQFF.

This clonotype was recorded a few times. CDR3 DNA: TGCAGCGTTGCGGACAGAAGCACAGATACGCAGTATTTT. It is translated as CSVADRSTDTQYF. The chain recombines TRBV29-1 with TRBJ2-3; tentative D call: TRBD1 (6 bases). The CDR3 contains 13 residues. Trimming took off 4 bases at V and 0 bases at J, with 8 bases between the two ends. Germline V lookup: CDR1 SQVTM, CDR2 ANQGSEA.

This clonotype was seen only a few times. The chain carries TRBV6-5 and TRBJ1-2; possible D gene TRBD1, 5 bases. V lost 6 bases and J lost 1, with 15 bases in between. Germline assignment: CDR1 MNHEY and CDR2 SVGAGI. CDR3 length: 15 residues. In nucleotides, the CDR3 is TGTGCCAGCAGCGGGGACGGCACGAATAACTATGGCTACACCTTC. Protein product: CASSGDGTNNYGYTF.

The CDR3 sequence is CASNPTGQRSSYEQYF. As DNA, the CDR3 is TGTGCCAGCAATCCGACAGGGCAGAGGAGCTCCTACGAGCAGTACTTC. The V gene is TRBV28, the J gene TRBJ2-7, with TRBD1 identical over 7 bases. The CDR3 length is 16 residues. J gave up 0 bases and V 7 bases, and 12 bases lay outside the gene matches. Germline V gives CDR1 MDHEN, CDR2 SYDVKM.

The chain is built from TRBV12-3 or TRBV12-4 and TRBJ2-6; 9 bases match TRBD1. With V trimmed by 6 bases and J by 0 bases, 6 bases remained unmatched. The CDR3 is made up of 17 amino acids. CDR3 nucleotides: TGTGCCAGCAGCAAGACAGGGGGGTCCTCTGGGGCCAACGTCCTGACTTTC. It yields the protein CASSKTGGSSGANVLTF.

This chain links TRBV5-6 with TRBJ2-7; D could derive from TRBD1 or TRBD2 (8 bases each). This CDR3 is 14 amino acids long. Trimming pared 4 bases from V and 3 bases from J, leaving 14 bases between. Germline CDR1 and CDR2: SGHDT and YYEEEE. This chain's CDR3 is CASSNSGTGYEQYF. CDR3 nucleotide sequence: TGTGCCAGCAGCAATAGCGGGACAGGCTACGAGCAGTACTTC.

This CDR3 is CASSQGGTLYGYTF. CDR3 coding DNA: TGTGCCAGCAGCCAAGGCGGGACACTCTATGGCTACACCTTC. The genes are TRBV14 and TRBJ1-2; tentatively, D is TRBD1 (6 bases). V dropped 1 base and J dropped 4 bases, with 10 bases sitting between them. The CDR3 spans 14 residues. Germline V gene data show CDR1 as SGHDN and CDR2 as FVKESK. The entire variable domain, with the rest obtained from reference TRBV14 and TRBJ1-2, is as follows: EAGVTQFPSHSVIEKGQTVTLRCDPISGHDNLYWYRRVMGKEIKFLLHFVKESKQDESGMPNNRFLAERTGGTYSTLKVQPAELEDSGVYFCASSQGGTLYGYTFGSGTRLTVV.